Listed below are T cell receptor beta chains from one sample, sequenced in a study of cytomegalovirus exposure and HLA in healthy donors. Profiled with immunoSEQ multiplex PCR; TCRdb holds only in-frame clones, not every one. The repertoire includes about 360,000 clones, 70% to 90% of them detected once, and roughly 0.8% sits in the top ten. Sequencing was performed on PBMCs. All receptors come from a woman aged 18-29 years in good health and CMV-seronegative. Both conserved end residues are part of each CDR3. The D gene is left open where the match is weak. Size values are once, few and many counts, or a class for expanded clones, and some rows have none.

v_gene	j_gene	d_gene	abundance	CDR3aa	CDR3nt
TRBV27	TRBJ1-3	NA	NA	CASSPQVGNTIYF	TGTGCCAGCAGTCCACAGGTCGGAAACACCATATATTTT
TRBV27	TRBJ2-7	NA	NA	CASKVSTKQGPLSYEQYF	TGTGCCAGCAAGGTCTCAACTAAACAGGGCCCGCTTTCCTACGAGCAGTACTTC
TRBV9	TRBJ2-7	TRBD1	NA	CASSPTGTVTEQYF	TGTGCCAGCAGCCCCACGGGGACAGTAACCGAGCAGTACTTC
TRBV6-5	TRBJ1-5	NA	NA	CASSRLSPNQPQHF	TGTGCCAGCAGTCGGTTGTCTCCCAATCAGCCCCAGCATTTT
TRBV6-1	TRBJ1-2	NA	NA	CASSEAPEFYGYTF	TGTGCCAGCAGTGAAGCTCCGGAGTTCTATGGCTACACCTTC
TRBV30	TRBJ1-5	TRBD1	few	CAWARSRSTGRNQPQHF	TGTGCCTGGGCCAGATCCAGGTCGACAGGGCGCAATCAGCCCCAGCATTTT
TRBV28	TRBJ1-2	TRBD1	NA	CASGGQGANYGYTF	TGTGCCAGCGGAGGACAGGGGGCTAACTATGGCTACACCTTC
TRBV29-1	TRBJ2-5	NA	NA	CSVGTSFWGVETQYF	TGCAGCGTTGGGACCTCGTTTTGGGGGGTAGAGACCCAGTACTTC
TRBV2	TRBJ2-7	NA	once	CASKSFSRYEQYF	TGTGCCAGTAAAAGTTTTTCGCGCTACGAGCAGTACTTC
TRBV28	TRBJ2-7	TRBD2	NA	CASTKTSGGGDRQYF	TGTGCCAGCACGAAAACTAGCGGGGGGGGAGACCGACAGTACTTC
TRBV19	TRBJ1-6	NA	few	CASCLGLNSPLHF	TGTGCCAGCTGTTTGGGACTGAATTCACCCCTCCACTTT
TRBV6-5	TRBJ2-7	NA	NA	CASSRPGLGVYEQYF	TGTGCCAGCAGCCGCCCGGGACTGGGAGTGTACGAGCAGTACTTC
TRBV27	TRBJ2-1	TRBD2	NA	CASSVRVRERVDEQFF	TGTGCCAGCAGTGTTCGGGTGCGGGAGAGAGTAGATGAGCAGTTCTTC
TRBV15	TRBJ2-2	TRBD2	NA	CATSRGRASGKTGELFF	TGTGCCACCAGCAGAGGGAGGGCTAGCGGGAAAACCGGGGAGCTGTTTTTT
TRBV5-4	TRBJ2-7	TRBD1	NA	CASSSRDRASYEQYF	TGTGCCAGCAGCTCCAGGGACAGGGCCTCCTACGAGCAGTACTTC
TRBV5-1	TRBJ2-7	NA	NA	CASSVRTAKSYEQYF	TGCGCCAGCAGCGTACGGACAGCAAAGTCCTACGAGCAGTACTTC
TRBV7-9	TRBJ2-7	NA	NA	CASSSPTPTEQYF	TGTGCCAGCAGCTCCCCGACTCCTACCGAGCAGTACTTC
TRBV27	TRBJ2-7	NA	NA	CASSSLSKIHEQYF	TGTGCCAGCAGTTCCCTTAGTAAGATCCACGAGCAGTACTTC
TRBV5-6	TRBJ1-1	NA	NA	CASSRPTGNTEAFF	TGTGCCAGCAGTAGACCGACAGGGAACACTGAAGCTTTCTTT
TRBV29-1	TRBJ2-1	TRBD2	NA	CSELGGSNEQFF	TGCAGCGAACTGGGAGGGAGCAATGAGCAGTTCTTC
TRBV15	TRBJ2-5	NA	NA	CATSSGQGTQETQYF	TGTGCCACCAGCAGTGGGCAAGGGACTCAAGAGACCCAGTACTTC
TRBV2	TRBJ2-6	TRBD1	NA	CASRITPDRVNVLTF	TGTGCCAGCAGAATTACTCCGGACAGGGTCAACGTCCTGACTTTC
TRBV5-1	TRBJ1-5	TRBD1	NA	CASSEQGAFGQPQHF	TGCGCCAGCAGCGAACAGGGGGCTTTCGGTCAGCCCCAGCATTTT
TRBV7-8	TRBJ1-2	TRBD1	NA	CASSLAVPGQGFYGYTF	TGTGCCAGCAGCTTAGCCGTTCCGGGACAGGGATTCTATGGCTACACCTTC
TRBV30	TRBJ2-3	NA	NA	CAWSVLPGDTQYF	TGTGCCTGGAGTGTTCTTCCCGGGGATACGCAGTATTTT
TRBV10-1	TRBJ1-1	NA	once	CASSEFRGRNTEAFF	TGCGCCAGCAGTGAGTTCAGGGGACGGAACACTGAAGCTTTCTTT
TRBV4-1	TRBJ2-7	TRBD2	NA	CASSQLPPTSGSTYEQYF	TGCGCCAGCAGCCAACTCCCGCCGACTAGCGGGAGCACCTACGAGCAGTACTTC
TRBV18	TRBJ2-3	NA	once	CASSPPSTDTQYF	TGTGCCAGCTCACCACCCTCCACAGATACGCAGTATTTT
TRBV28	TRBJ1-5	NA	NA	CASSRQQMRPQHF	TGTGCCAGCAGTCGACAGCAAATGCGACCCCAGCATTTT
TRBV2	TRBJ2-1	NA	NA	CASSELASSYNEQFF	TGTGCCAGCAGTGAGCTCGCGAGCTCCTACAATGAGCAGTTCTTC
TRBV7-9	TRBJ2-7	TRBD2	NA	CASSSLLAGRTYEQYF	TGTGCCAGCAGCTCCCTTTTAGCGGGGCGTACCTACGAGCAGTACTTC
TRBV30	TRBJ2-7	TRBD2	NA	CAWRRTSGSFEQYF	TGTGCCTGGAGGAGGACTAGCGGGAGTTTCGAGCAGTACTTC
TRBV6-5	TRBJ2-7	NA	many	CASSYPWDIPYEQYF	TGTGCCAGCAGTTACCCCTGGGACATTCCTTACGAGCAGTACTTC
TRBV4-1	TRBJ2-2	TRBD2	NA	CASSQPGLAGGPNTGELFF	TGCGCCAGCAGCCAGCCGGGACTAGCGGGGGGGCCAAACACCGGGGAGCTGTTTTTT
TRBV6-5	TRBJ2-5	TRBD2	NA	CASSRGRGYQETQYF	TGTGCCAGCAGTCGAGGGAGGGGTTACCAAGAGACCCAGTACTTC
TRBV27	TRBJ1-6	TRBD1	few	CASSLSFRGPYNSPLHF	TGTGCCAGCAGTTTATCGTTTAGGGGGCCCTATAATTCACCCCTCCACTTT
TRBV10-3	TRBJ1-5	TRBD1	NA	CAISESGQNQPQHF	TGTGCCATCAGTGAGTCGGGACAGAATCAGCCCCAGCATTTT
TRBV27	TRBJ1-1	NA	NA	CASSSRITIRMNTEAFF	TGTGCCAGCAGTTCCCGAATTACTATCAGAATGAACACTGAAGCTTTCTTT
TRBV6-5	TRBJ2-1	NA	NA	CASSRAGRNNEQFF	TGTGCCAGCAGTAGGGCAGGGAGGAACAATGAGCAGTTCTTC
TRBV6-5	TRBJ1-2	TRBD1	NA	CASYTGGGYGYTF	TGTGCCAGCTACACAGGGGGGGGCTATGGCTACACCTTC
TRBV7-9	TRBJ2-5	TRBD1	NA	CASSPNGQGATQYF	TGTGCCAGCAGCCCCAATGGACAGGGGGCGACCCAGTACTTC
TRBV19	TRBJ1-5	TRBD1	few	CASSYDRDQPQHF	TGTGCCAGTAGCTACGACAGGGATCAGCCCCAGCATTTT
TRBV5-1	TRBJ2-7	TRBD2	few	CASSLGGRVYEQYF	TGCGCCAGCAGCTTGGGAGGGAGGGTCTACGAGCAGTACTTC
TRBV28	TRBJ2-4	NA	NA	CASSSPRIGIQYF	TGTGCCAGCAGTTCCCCCAGGATAGGCATTCAGTACTTC
TRBV9	TRBJ2-5	TRBD2	NA	CASSKTSGTGTQYF	TGTGCCAGCTCCAAAACTAGCGGGACTGGGACCCAGTACTTC
TRBV6-6	TRBJ2-7	NA	NA	CASSYLDSSYEQYF	TGTGCCAGCAGTTACCTCGACAGCTCCTACGAGCAGTACTTC
TRBV29-1	TRBJ1-1	NA	NA	CSATGTLNTEAFF	TGCAGCGCGACCGGGACACTAAACACTGAAGCTTTCTTT
TRBV4-1	TRBJ1-5	NA	NA	CASSQVESQPQHF	TGCGCCAGCAGCCAAGTTGAGAGCCAGCCCCAGCATTTT
TRBV4-1	TRBJ2-7	TRBD1	NA	CASSPTGYEQYF	TGCGCCAGCAGCCCGACAGGGTACGAGCAGTACTTC
TRBV18	TRBJ1-5	NA	once	CASAGVNSNQPQHF	TGTGCCAGCGCCGGGGTAAATAGCAATCAGCCCCAGCATTTT
TRBV7-2	TRBJ2-3	NA	NA	CASSPGSSDTQYF	TGTGCCAGCAGCCCCGGGTCCTCAGATACGCAGTATTTT
TRBV7-3	TRBJ2-7	TRBD2	NA	CASSLTLICRRTSGRTSSYEQYF	TGTGCCAGCAGCTTAACGTTAATATGCCGGCGGACTAGCGGGAGGACCAGCTCCTACGAGCAGTACTTC
TRBV28	TRBJ2-6	TRBD1	NA	CASSFHTGAGANVLTF	TGTGCCAGCAGTTTTCACACAGGGGCCGGGGCCAACGTCCTGACCTTC
TRBV10-2	TRBJ2-1	TRBD2	NA	CASSATSGHSSYEQFF	TGCGCCAGCAGTGCAACTAGCGGCCATTCGTCGTATGAGCAGTTCTTC
TRBV7-8	TRBJ2-2	TRBD2	NA	CASRTWFGGAIGELFF	TGTGCCAGCAGAACCTGGTTCGGGGGGGCGATCGGGGAGCTGTTTTTT